This T cell receptor (beta chain) was documented in a study of CD8 T cells in Susac syndrome. This CDR3 has 16 amino acids. In germline, CDR1 is SEHNR, CDR2 FQNEAQ (reference sequence). V shed 6 bases and J 5 bases; nucleotides not matched to a gene: 11. RNA in amounts of roughly 0.5 to 1 ug was reverse transcribed with random hexamers. TCRdb re-derived calls from the immunoSEQ multiplex PCR reads in MiXCR, one entry per CDR3 protein. The table lists about 210,000 distinct CDR3 sequences, around 96% of them singletons. The specimen sequenced was CD4+ T cells from PBMCs. This TCR was recovered from a human donor with multiple sclerosis. This rearrangement joins TRBV7-9 to TRBJ2-7; 12 bases match TRBD1. CDR3 in DNA: TGTGCCAGCAGTCCCAGGGACAGGGGGCTGGTCGACGAGCAGTACTTC. Translation gives CASSPRDRGLVDEQYF.